Shown below are 14 T cell receptor beta chains from a single sample sequenced in a study of monozygotic twins with inflammatory bowel disease (dated by TCRdb to about 2019). Libraries came from 5' RACE. Instrument on record: Illumina HiSeq 2500. The reads, reprocessed by TCRdb, yield one row per CDR3 protein sequence and no DNA. The table for this sample records fewer than 550,000 distinct CDR3 sequences. The biggest ten clones account for about 2.4% of the sample. Material: blood. Every receptor here comes from a human donor with ulcerative colitis or Crohn's disease, or a healthy co-twin of an affected twin (not recorded which).

This chain uses TRBV29-1 with TRBJ2-3; TCRdb names TRBD2, which stays unverified in the absence of DNA. The germline V gene encodes CDR1 SQVTM and CDR2 ANQGSEA. The CDR3 is 12 amino acids. The CDR3 sequence: CSVEWKADTQYF.

CDR3 loop: CASTRGQGNYGYTF. This chain connects TRBV9 to TRBJ1-2; no DNA is available, so the TRBD1 call from TCRdb remains unchecked. The CDR3 spans 14 residues. CDR1 is SGDLS, CDR2 YYNGEE, per germline.

The V call is TRBV6-1, the J call TRBJ2-2; with no DNA, the TCRdb D assignment of TRBD1 cannot be verified. The CDR3 is 16 amino acids. CDR1 and CDR2 from the germline V gene are MNHNS and SASEGT. The CDR3 here is CASSPTRGRGTGELFF.

The chain is built from TRBV7-2 and TRBJ2-7. The CDR3 spans 14 residues. Germline V CDR1 and CDR2: SGHTA, FQGNSA. CDR3 protein: CASSSSGGIYEQYF.

V is TRBV5-1 and J is TRBJ2-3; TCRdb designates TRBD2, a call that cannot be tested without DNA. This CDR3 has 18 residues. Germline assignment: CDR1 SGHRS and CDR2 YFSETQ. CDR3 residues: CASSLAPLAGGVTDTQYF.

J is TRBJ1-4 and V is TRBV7-6. Looked up from germline, CDR1 is SGHVS and CDR2 is FNYEAQ. CDR3 size: 16 residues. Here the CDR3 reads CASSLERTSGVEKLFF.

The chain employs TRBV29-1 and TRBJ1-2; there is no DNA to check the TCRdb D call of TRBD1. CDR1 SQVTM and CDR2 ANQGSEA come from the germline V gene. The CDR3 runs to 14 residues. CDR3 residues: CSVSPGSVFYGYTF.

The CDR3 reads CASSWEGPGELFF. The V call is TRBV11-2, the J call TRBJ2-2; the TCRdb D gene call, TRBD2, has no DNA to confirm it. CDR3 length: 13 amino acids. Germline CDR1 and CDR2: SGHAT and FQNNGV.

The chain joins TRBV4-1 to TRBJ1-1; absent DNA, TCRdb's TRBD1 call cannot be checked. Germline values: CDR1 MGHRA, CDR2 YSYEKL. The CDR3 length is 14 residues. The CDR3 region is CASSQKQGVAEAFF.

This rearrangement joins TRBV20-1 to TRBJ1-1; TCRdb lists TRBD1, though no DNA is available to test this call. This CDR3 contains 15 residues. Germline V gene sequence: CDR1 DFQATT, CDR2 SNEGSKA (reference sequence). CDR3 sequence: CSARDRGQGDTEAFF.

V gene TRBV12-3 or TRBV12-4 combines with J gene TRBJ1-5; TCRdb returns TRBD1, unconfirmable since there is no DNA. The CDR3 totals 15 residues. This CDR3 reads CASSLAKWGDQPQHF.

The chain employs TRBV12-3 or TRBV12-4 and TRBJ2-1; TCRdb's D call of TRBD2 is untestable without DNA. The CDR3 is 15 residues long. CDR3 sequence reads: CASIPRVGKHNEQFF.

CDR3: CASSYRLAESTDTQYF. The rearrangement uses TRBV11-2 and TRBJ2-3; TCRdb's assignment of TRBD2 cannot be checked, as there is no DNA. The CDR3 contains 16 residues. Germline V gene data show CDR1 as SGHAT and CDR2 as FQNNGV.

The CDR3 loop is CASSPPVLDYGYTF. J is TRBJ1-2 and V is TRBV18. CDR1 is KGHSH, CDR2 LQKENI, per germline. This CDR3 contains 14 residues.